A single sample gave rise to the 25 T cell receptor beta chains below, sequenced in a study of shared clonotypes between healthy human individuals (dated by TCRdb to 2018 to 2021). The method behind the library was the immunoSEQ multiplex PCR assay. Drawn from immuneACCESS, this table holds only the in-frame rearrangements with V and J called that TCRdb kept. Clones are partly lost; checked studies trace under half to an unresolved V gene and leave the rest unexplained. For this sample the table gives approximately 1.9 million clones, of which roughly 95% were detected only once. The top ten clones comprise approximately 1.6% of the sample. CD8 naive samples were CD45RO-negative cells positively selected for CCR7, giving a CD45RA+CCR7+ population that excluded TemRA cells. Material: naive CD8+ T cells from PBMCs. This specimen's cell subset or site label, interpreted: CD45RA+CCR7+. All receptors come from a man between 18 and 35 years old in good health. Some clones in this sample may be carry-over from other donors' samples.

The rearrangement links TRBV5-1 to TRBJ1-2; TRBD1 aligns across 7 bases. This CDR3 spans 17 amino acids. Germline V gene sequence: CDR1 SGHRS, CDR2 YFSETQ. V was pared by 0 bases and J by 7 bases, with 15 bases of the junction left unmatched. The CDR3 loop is CASSLAYLQGMDGGYTF. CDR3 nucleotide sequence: TGCGCCAGCAGCTTGGCATACCTACAGGGGATGGATGGTGGCTACACCTTC.

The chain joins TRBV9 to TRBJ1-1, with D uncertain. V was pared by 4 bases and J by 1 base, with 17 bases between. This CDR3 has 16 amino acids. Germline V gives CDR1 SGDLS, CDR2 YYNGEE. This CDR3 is CASSLSVENTNTEAFF. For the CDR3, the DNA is TGTGCCAGCAGCCTATCGGTCGAGAATACGAACACTGAAGCTTTCTTT.

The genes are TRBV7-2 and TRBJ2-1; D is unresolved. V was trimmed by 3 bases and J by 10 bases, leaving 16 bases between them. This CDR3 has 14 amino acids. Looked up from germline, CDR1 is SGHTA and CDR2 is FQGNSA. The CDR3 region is CASSFPVTPTEQFF. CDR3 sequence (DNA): TGTGCCAGCAGCTTCCCCGTGACCCCTACAGAGCAGTTCTTC.

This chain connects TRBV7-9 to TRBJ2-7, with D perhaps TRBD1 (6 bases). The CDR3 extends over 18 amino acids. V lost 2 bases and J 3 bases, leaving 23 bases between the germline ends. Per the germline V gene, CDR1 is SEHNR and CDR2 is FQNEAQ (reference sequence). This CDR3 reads CASSLPPQGTNPFYEQYF. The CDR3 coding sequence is TGTGCCAGCAGCTTACCTCCTCAAGGGACAAACCCTTTCTACGAGCAGTACTTC.

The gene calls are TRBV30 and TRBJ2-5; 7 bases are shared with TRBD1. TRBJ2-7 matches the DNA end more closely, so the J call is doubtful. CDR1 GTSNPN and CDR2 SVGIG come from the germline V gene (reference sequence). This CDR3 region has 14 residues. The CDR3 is CAWTSRTGSYEQYF. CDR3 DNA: TGTGCCTGGACCTCCCGGACAGGATCCTACGAGCAGTACTTC.

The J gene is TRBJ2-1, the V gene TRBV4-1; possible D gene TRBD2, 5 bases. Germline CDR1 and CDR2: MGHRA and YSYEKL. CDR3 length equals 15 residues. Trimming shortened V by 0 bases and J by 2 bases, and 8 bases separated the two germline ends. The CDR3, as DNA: TGCGCCAGCAGCCAAGAGAGGGCCCCCTACAATGAGCAGTTCTTC. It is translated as CASSQERAPYNEQFF.

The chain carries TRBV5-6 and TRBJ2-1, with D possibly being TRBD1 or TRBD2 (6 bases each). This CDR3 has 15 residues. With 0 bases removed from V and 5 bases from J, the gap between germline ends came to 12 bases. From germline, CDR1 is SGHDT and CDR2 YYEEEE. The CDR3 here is CASSLAGAAHNEQFF. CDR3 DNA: TGTGCCAGCAGCTTGGCGGGGGCAGCCCACAATGAGCAGTTCTTC.

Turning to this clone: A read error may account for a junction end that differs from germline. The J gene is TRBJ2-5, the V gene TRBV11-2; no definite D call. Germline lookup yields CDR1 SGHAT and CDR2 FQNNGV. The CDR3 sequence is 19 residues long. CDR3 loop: CASSSPNAPAMDPREAQYF. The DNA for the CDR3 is TGTGCCAGCAGCTCTCCAAACGCGCCGGCGATGGACCCAAGAGAGGCCCAGTACTTC.

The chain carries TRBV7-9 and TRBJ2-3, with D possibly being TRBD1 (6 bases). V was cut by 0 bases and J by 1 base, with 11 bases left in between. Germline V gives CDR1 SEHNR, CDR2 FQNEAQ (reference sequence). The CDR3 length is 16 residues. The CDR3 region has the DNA TGTGCCAGCAGCTTAGCCCACCGGACAGGCACAGATACGCAGTATTTT. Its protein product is CASSLAHRTGTDTQYF.

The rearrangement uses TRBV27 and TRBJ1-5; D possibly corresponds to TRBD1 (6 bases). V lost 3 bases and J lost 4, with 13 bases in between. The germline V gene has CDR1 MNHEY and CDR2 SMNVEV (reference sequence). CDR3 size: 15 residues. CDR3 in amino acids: CASSLFAGVNQPQHF. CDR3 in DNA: TGTGCCAGCAGTTTGTTCGCAGGGGTGAATCAGCCCCAGCATTTT.

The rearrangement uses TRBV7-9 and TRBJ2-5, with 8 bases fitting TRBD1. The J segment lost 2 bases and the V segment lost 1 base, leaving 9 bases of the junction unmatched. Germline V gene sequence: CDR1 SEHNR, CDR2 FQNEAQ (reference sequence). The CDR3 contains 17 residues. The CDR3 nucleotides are TGTGCCAGCAGCTTAGAAGGGTTGGGACAGGAACAAGAGACCCAGTACTTC. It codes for CASSLEGLGQEQETQYF.

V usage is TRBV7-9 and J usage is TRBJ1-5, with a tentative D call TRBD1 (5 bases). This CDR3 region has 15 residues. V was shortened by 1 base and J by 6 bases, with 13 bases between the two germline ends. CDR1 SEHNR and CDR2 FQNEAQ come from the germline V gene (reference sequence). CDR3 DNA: TGTGCCAGCAGCTTAGGATCGGGGGTCGGTCAGCCCCAGCATTTT. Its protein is CASSLGSGVGQPQHF.

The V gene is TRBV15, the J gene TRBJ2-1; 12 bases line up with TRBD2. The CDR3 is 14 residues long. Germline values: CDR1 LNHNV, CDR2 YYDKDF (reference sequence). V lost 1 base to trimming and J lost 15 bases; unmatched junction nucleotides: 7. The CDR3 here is CATSRGPSGREVFF. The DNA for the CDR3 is TGTGCCACCAGCAGAGGGCCTAGCGGGAGGGAAGTGTTCTTC.

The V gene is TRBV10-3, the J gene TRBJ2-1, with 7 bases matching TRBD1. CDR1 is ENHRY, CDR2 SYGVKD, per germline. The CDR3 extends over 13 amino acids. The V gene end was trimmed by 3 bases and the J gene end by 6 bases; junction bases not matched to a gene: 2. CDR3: CAISDQGVNEQFF. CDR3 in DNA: TGTGCCATCAGTGATCAGGGGGTCAATGAGCAGTTCTTC.

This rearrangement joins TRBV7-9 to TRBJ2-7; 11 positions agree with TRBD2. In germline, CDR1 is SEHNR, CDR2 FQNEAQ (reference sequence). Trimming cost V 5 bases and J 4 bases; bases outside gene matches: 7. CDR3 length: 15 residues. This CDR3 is CASSSGTSGRYEQYF. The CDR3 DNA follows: TGTGCCAGCAGCAGTGGGACTAGCGGACGATACGAGCAGTACTTC.

As DNA, the CDR3 is TGTGCCAGCAGTCTGGACAGCTACTCTGGAAACACCATATATTTT. This sequence encodes CASSLDSYSGNTIYF. The J gene is TRBJ1-3, the V gene TRBV27; weak D call: TRBD1 (6 bases). Trimming took 5 bases from V and 0 from J, leaving 11 bases between them. CDR3 length: 15 residues. CDR1 is MNHEY, CDR2 SMNVEV, per germline (reference sequence).

The CDR3 DNA reads TGTGCCAGCAGCCGACCGACTAGCGGGAGCCACGAGCAGTACTTC. It yields the protein CASSRPTSGSHEQYF. V and J are TRBV28 and TRBJ2-7; the match to TRBD2 covers 12 bases. The CDR3 covers 15 residues. Germline-derived CDR1 and CDR2 are MDHEN and SYDVKM. The J segment lost 5 bases and the V segment lost 6 bases, leaving 8 bases of the junction unmatched. The variable domain in full, completed from reference TRBV28 and TRBJ2-7, reads DVKVTQSSRYLVKRTGEKVFLECVQDMDHENMFWYRQDPGLGLRLIYFSYDVKMKEKGDIPEGYSVSREKKERFSLILESASTNQTSMYLCASSRPTSGSHEQYFGPGTRLTVT.

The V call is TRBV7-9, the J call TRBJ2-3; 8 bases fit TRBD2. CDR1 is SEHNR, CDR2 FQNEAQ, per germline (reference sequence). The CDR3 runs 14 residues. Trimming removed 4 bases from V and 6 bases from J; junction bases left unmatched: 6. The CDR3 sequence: CASSSGTSADTQYF. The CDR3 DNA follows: TGTGCCAGCAGCTCCGGGACTAGTGCGGATACGCAGTATTTT.

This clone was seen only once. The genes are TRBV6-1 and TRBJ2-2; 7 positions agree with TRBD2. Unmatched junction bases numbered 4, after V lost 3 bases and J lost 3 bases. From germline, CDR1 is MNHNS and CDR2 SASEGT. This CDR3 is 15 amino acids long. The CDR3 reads CASSEGLRYTGELFF. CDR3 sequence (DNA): TGTGCCAGCAGTGAGGGACTACGGTACACCGGGGAGCTGTTTTTT.

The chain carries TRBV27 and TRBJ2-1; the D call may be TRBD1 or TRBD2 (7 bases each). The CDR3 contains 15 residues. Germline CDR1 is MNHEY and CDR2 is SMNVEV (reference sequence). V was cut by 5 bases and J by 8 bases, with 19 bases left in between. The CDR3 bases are TGTGCCAGCAGTCTAACTAGGGGAGGGGGCCATGAGCAGTTCTTC. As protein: CASSLTRGGGHEQFF.

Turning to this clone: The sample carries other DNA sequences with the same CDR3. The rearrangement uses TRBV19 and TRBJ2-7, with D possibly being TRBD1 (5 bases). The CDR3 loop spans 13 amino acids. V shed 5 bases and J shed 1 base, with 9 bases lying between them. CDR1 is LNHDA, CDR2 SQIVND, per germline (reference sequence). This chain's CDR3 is CASSPRQSYEQYF. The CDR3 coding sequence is TGTGCCAGTAGTCCCAGACAGTCCTACGAGCAGTACTTC.

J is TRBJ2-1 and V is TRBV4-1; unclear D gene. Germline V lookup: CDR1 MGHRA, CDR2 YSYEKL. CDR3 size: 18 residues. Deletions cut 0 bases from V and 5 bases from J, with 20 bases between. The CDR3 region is CASSQDPHGLFRDNEQFF. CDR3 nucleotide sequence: TGCGCCAGCAGCCAAGACCCGCACGGATTATTCCGGGACAATGAGCAGTTCTTC.

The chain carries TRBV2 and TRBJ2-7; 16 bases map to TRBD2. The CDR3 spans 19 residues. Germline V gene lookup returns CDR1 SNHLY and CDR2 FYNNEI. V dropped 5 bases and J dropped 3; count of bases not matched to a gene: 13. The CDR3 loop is CASSTQGLAGGPVGYEQYF. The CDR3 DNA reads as TGTGCCAGCAGTACCCAGGGACTAGCGGGAGGGCCGGTTGGCTACGAGCAGTACTTC.

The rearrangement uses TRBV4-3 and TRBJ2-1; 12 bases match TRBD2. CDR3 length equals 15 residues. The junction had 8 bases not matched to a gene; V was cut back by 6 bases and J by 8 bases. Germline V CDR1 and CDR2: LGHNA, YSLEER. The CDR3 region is CASRRLAGGPHEQFF. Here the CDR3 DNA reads TGCGCCAGCAGACGGCTAGCGGGAGGGCCCCATGAGCAGTTCTTC.

CDR3 amino acids: CASSEGTSGSLSYEQYF. For the CDR3, the DNA is TGTGCCAGCAGTGAAGGGACTAGCGGTTCCCTATCCTACGAGCAGTACTTC. V and J are TRBV6-1 and TRBJ2-7; 10 bases are a match to TRBD2. Germline CDR1 and CDR2: MNHNS and SASEGT. The CDR3 extends over 17 amino acids. After removal of 1 base from V and 1 base from J, the junction contained 7 bases not matched to a gene.